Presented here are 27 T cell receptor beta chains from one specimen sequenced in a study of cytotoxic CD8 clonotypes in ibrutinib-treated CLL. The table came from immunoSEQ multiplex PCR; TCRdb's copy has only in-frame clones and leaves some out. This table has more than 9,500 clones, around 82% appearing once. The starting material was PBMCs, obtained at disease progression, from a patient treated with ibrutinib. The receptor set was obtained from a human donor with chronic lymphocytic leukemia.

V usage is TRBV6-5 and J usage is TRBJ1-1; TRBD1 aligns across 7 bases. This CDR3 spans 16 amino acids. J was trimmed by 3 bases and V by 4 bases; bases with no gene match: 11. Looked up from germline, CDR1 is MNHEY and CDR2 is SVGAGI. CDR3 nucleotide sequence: TGTGCCAGCAGTTCGTTTTACAGGGGTGTGGACACTGAAGCTTTCTTT. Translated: CASSSFYRGVDTEAFF.

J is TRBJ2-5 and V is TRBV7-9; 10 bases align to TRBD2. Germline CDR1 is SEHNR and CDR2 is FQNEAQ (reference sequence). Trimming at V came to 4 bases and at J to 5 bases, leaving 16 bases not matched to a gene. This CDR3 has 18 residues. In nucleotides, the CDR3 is TGTGCCAGCAGCTCGACCTGGGGTAGCGGGGGGACATGGGAGACCCAGTACTTC. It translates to CASSSTWGSGGTWETQYF.

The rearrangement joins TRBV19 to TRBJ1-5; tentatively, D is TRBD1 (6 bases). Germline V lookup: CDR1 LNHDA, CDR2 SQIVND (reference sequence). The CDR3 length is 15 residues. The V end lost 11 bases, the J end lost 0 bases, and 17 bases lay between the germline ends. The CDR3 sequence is CARASRDNSNQPQHF. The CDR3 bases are TGTGCCCGCGCTTCACGGGACAATAGCAATCAGCCCCAGCATTTT.

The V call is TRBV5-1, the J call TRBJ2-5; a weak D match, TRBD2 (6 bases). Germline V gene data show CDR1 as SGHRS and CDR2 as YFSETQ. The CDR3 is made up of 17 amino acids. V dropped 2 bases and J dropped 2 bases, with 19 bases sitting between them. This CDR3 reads CASSLDSTGSGQETQYF. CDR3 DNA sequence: TGCGCCAGCAGCTTAGATTCCACCGGGAGCGGACAAGAGACCCAGTACTTC.

The CDR3 reads CASSQLPAGESEQYF. In nucleotides, the CDR3 is TGTGCCAGCAGCCAGTTGCCCGCGGGGGAGAGCGAGCAGTACTTC. The rearrangement links TRBV5-8 to TRBJ2-7; TRBD2 matches 7 bases. Germline CDR1 is SGHTS and CDR2 is YDEGEE. Unmatched junction bases numbered 13, after V lost 4 bases and J lost 6 bases. The CDR3 consists of 15 residues.

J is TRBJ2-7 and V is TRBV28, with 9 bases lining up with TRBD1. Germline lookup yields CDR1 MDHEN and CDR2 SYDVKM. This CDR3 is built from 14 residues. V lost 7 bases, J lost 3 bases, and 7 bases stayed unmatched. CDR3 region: CASTPRTGDYEQYF. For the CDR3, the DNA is TGTGCCAGCACCCCAAGGACAGGGGACTACGAGCAGTACTTC.

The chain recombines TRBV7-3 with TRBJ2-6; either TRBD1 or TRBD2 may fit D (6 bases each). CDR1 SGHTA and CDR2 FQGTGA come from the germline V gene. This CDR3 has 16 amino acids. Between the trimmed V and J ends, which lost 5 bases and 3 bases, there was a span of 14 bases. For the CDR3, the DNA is TGTGCCAGCAGCCCACCGGGGGCCGGTGGGGCCAACGTCCTGACTTTC. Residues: CASSPPGAGGANVLTF.

CDR3 loop: CASSDRGAEQFF. CDR3 in DNA: TGCGCCAGCAGTGACAGGGGGGCTGAGCAGTTCTTC. The rearrangement joins TRBV10-1 to TRBJ2-1, with D possibly matching TRBD1 (7 bases). Germline V lookup: CDR1 WNHNN, CDR2 SYGVQD (reference sequence). Deletions cut 3 bases from V and 9 bases from J, with 9 bases between. CDR3 size: 12 residues.

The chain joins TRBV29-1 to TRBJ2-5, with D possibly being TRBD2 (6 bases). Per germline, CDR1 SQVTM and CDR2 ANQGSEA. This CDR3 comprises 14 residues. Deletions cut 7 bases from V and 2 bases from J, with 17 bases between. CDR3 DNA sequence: TGCAGCGCGGCGGGGTTAGGAGGACAAGAGACCCAGTACTTC. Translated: CSAAGLGGQETQYF.

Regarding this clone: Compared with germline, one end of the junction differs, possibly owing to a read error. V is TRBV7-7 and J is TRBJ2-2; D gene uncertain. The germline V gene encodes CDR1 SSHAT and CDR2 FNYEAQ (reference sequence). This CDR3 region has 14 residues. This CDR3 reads CASSLGPGSGELFF. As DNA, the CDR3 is TGTGCTAGCAGCTTAGGTCCGGGCTCCGGGGAGCTGTTTTTT.

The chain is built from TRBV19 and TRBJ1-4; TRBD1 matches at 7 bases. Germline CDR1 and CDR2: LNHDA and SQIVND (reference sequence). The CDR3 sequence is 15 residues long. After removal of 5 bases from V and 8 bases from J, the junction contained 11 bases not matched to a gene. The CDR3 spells CASSGTGTDGEKLFF. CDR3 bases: TGTGCCAGTAGTGGGACCGGGACAGACGGCGAAAAACTGTTTTTT. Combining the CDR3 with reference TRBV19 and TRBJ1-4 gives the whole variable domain DGGITQSPKYLFRKEGQNVTLSCEQNLNHDAMYWYRQDPGQGLRLIYYSQIVNDFQKGDIAEGYSVSREKKESFPLTVTSAQKNPTAFYLCASSGTGTDGEKLFFGSGTQLSVL.

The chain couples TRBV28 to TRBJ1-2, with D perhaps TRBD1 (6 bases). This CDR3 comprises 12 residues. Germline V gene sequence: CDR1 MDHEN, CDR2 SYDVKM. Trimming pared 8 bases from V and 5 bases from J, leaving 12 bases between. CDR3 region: CASGWGRYGYTF. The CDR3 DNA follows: TGTGCCAGCGGCTGGGGGCGTTATGGCTACACCTTC.

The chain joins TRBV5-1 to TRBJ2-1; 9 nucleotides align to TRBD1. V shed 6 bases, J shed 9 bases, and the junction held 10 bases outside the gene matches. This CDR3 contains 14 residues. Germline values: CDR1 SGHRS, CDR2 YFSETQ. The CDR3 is CASKLGTGFGEQFF. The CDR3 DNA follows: TGCGCCAGCAAACTGGGGACAGGGTTTGGTGAGCAGTTCTTC.

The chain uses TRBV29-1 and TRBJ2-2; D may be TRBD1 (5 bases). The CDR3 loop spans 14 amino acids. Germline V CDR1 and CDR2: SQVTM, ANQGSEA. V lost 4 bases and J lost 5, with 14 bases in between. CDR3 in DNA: TGCAGCGTTGCTCTACAGGAACGGACCGGGGAGCTGTTTTTT. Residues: CSVALQERTGELFF.

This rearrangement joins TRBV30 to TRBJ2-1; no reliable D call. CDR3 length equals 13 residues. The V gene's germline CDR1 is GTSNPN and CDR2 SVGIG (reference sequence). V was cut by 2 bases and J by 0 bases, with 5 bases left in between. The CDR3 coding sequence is TGTGCCTGGAGTCAGAGCTCCTACAATGAGCAGTTCTTC. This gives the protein CAWSQSSYNEQFF.

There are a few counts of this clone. The CDR3 loop is CAISDLNTEAFF. Written as DNA, the CDR3 is TGTGCCATCAGTGATTTGAACACTGAAGCTTTCTTT. The gene calls are TRBV10-3 and TRBJ1-1; D remains ambiguous. The germline V gene encodes CDR1 ENHRY and CDR2 SYGVKD. Deletions cut 3 bases from V and 0 bases from J, with 2 bases between. This CDR3 is 12 amino acids long.

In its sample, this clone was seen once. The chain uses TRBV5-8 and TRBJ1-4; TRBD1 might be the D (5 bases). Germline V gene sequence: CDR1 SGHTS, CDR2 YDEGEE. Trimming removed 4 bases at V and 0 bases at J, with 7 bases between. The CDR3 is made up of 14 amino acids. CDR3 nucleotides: TGTGCCAGCAGCACAGGCTCAACTAATGAAAAACTGTTTTTT. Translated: CASSTGSTNEKLFF.

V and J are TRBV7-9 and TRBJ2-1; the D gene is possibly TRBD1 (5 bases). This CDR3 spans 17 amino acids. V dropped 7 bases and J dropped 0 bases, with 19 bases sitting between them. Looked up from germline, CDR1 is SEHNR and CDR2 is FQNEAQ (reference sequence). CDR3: CASTSPTATSSYNEQFF. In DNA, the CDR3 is TGTGCCAGCACCTCACCGACAGCAACGAGCTCCTACAATGAGCAGTTCTTC. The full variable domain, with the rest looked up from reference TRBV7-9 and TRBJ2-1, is DTGVSQNPRHKITKRGQNVTFRCDPISEHNRLYWYRQTLGQGPEFLTYFQNEAQLEKSRLLSDRFSAERPKGSFSTLEIQRTEQGDSAMYLCASTSPTATSSYNEQFFGPGTRLTVL.

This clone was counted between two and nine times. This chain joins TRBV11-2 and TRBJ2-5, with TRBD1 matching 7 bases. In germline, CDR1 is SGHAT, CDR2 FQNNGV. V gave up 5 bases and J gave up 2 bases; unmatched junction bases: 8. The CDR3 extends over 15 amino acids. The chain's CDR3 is CASSAGTVRQETQYF. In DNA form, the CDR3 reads TGTGCCAGCAGCGCCGGGACAGTGAGACAAGAGACCCAGTACTTC.

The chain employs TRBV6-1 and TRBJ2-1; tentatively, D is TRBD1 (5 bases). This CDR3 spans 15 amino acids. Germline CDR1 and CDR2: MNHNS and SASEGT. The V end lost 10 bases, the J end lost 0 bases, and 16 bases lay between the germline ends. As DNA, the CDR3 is TGTGCCACCAGACAGTCCTCAAGCTCCTACAATGAGCAGTTCTTC. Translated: CATRQSSSSYNEQFF.

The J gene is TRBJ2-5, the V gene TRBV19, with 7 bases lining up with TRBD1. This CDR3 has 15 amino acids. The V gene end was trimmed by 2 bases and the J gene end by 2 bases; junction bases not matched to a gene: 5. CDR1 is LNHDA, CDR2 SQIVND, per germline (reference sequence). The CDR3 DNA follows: TGTGCCAGTAGTATAAGGGGACAGCCACAAGAGACCCAGTACTTC. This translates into CASSIRGQPQETQYF.

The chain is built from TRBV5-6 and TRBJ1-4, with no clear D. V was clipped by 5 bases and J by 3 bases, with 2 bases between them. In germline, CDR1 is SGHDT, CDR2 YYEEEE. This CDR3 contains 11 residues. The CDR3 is CASSSNEKLFF. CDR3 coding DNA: TGTGCCAGCAGTTCTAATGAAAAACTGTTTTTT.

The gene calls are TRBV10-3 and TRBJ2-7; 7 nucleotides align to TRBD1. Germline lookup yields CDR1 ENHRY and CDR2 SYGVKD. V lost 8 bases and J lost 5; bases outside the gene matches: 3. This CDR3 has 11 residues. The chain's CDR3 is CAIGQVHEQYF. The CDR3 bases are TGTGCCATCGGACAGGTCCACGAGCAGTACTTC.

The CDR3 reads CASSQVGRDQPQHF. The CDR3 bases are TGTGCCAGCAGCCAAGTAGGCCGGGATCAGCCCCAGCATTTT. V is TRBV4-2 and J is TRBJ1-5, with D uncertain. V lost 1 base and J 5 bases, leaving 9 bases between the germline ends. CDR3 size: 14 residues. The germline CDR1 and CDR2 sequences are LGHNA and YNFKEQ.

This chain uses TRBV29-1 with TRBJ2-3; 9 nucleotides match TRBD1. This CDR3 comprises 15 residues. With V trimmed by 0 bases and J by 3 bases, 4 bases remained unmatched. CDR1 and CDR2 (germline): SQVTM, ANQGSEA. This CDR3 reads CSVEDRDRVTDTQYF. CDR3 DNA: TGCAGCGTTGAAGACCGGGACAGGGTAACAGATACGCAGTATTTT.

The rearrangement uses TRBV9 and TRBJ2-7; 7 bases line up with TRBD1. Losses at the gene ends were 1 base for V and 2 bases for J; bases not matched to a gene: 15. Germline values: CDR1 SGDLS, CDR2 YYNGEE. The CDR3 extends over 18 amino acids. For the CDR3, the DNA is TGTGCCAGCAGCGTAAGTCCCCAACCCCGGGACAGCGCCTACGAGCAGTACTTC. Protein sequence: CASSVSPQPRDSAYEQYF.

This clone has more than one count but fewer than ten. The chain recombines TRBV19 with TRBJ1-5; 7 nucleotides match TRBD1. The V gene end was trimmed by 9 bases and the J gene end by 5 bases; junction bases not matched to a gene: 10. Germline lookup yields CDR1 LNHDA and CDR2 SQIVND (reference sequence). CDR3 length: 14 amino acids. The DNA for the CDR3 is TGTGCCAGCGGCGGTGGGACAGCTTATCAGCCCCAGCATTTT. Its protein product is CASGGGTAYQPQHF.